This note documents a single TCR beta chain sequence. The data belong to a study of OX40 agonist ivuxolimab in advanced cancers. J lost 5 bases, V lost 6 bases, and 4 bases had no gene match. CDR1 and CDR2 (germline): SGDLS, YYNGEE. The CDR3 consists of 12 residues. Clones were read by immunoSEQ multiplex PCR, and TCRdb kept only the in-frame ones, dropping some. The sample includes 45,000 to 50,000 clones, about nine tenths seen only once; the top ten take over 50%. This clonotype was sampled from an adult with an advanced solid tumor such as melanoma, head and neck, liver or kidney cancer. This specimen was CD4+ or CD8+ T cells sorted from blood, taken in a trial of the OX40 agonist ivuxolimab. The chain couples TRBV9 to TRBJ2-7; 8 nucleotides match TRBD1. The DNA for the CDR3 is TGTGCCAGCAATACAGGGGGACACGAGCAGTACTTC. Protein sequence: CASNTGGHEQYF. Full variable domain (missing parts from reference TRBV9 and TRBJ2-7): DSGVTQTPKHLITATGQRVTLRCSPRSGDLSVYWYQQSLDQGLQFLIQYYNGEERAKGNILERFSAQQFPDLHSELNLSSLELGDSALYFCASNTGGHEQYFGPGTRLTVT.